This TCR beta chain was sequenced during a study of shared clonotypes between healthy human individuals. After removal of 8 bases from V and 3 bases from J, the junction contained 10 bases not matched to a gene. There are 14 residues in the CDR3. Germline-derived CDR1 and CDR2 are MNHEY and SMNVEV (reference sequence). Only CD45RO-negative cells positively selected for CCR7 counted as naive CD8 cells, so terminally differentiated effector memory CD45RA+ cells were excluded. Measured with immunoSEQ multiplex PCR; TCRdb has only the in-frame clones, and not every one. This table has hundreds of thousands of clones, approximately 96% appearing once.

The TCR sequence derives from a woman in her thirties in good health. The chain couples TRBV27 to TRBJ2-7; 7 positions agree with TRBD2. Sequencing used naive CD8+ T cells sorted from blood. The CDR3 coding sequence is TGTGCCAGCCAAAGGGGAGGGGAGGGCTACGAGCAGTACTTC. It is translated as CASQRGGEGYEQYF.